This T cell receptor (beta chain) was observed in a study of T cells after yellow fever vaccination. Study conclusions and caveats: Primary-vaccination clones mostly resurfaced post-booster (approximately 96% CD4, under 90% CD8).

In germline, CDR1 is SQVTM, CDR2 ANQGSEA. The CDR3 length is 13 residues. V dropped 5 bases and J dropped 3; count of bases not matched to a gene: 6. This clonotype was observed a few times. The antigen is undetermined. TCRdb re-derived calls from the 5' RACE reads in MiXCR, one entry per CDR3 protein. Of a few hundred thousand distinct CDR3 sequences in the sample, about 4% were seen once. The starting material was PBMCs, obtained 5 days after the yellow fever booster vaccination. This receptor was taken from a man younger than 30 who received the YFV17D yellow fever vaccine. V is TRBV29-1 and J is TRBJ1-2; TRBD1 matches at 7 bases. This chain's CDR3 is CSVKTGSDYGYTF. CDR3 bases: TGCAGCGTTAAGACAGGGTCCGACTATGGCTACACCTTC.